Listed below are T cell receptor beta chains from one sample, sequenced in a study of T cells in Graves' hyperthyroidism and ophthalmopathy. TCRdb passed the multiplex PCR reads through MiXCR, listing each CDR3 protein once. This table has about 620,000 distinct CDR3 sequences, about 17% appearing once. Sequenced input: blood. Source of these receptors: a woman aged 25 to 39 with Graves' hyperthyroidism. CDR3s include the opening cysteine and the closing phenylalanine or tryptophan. The D gene is left open where the match is weak. Clone size, where shown, is once, few, many, or a class for clones that have expanded.

V gene	D gene	J gene	clone size	CDR3 protein	CDR3 DNA
TRBV7-3	TRBD1	TRBJ2-2	few	CASKRDRNTGELFF	TGTGCCAGCAAACGGGACAGAAACACCGGGGAGCTGTTTTTT
TRBV5-5	TRBD1	TRBJ2-7	few	CASGRGDRSEQYF	TGTGCCAGCGGTAGGGGGGACAGGAGCGAGCAGTACTTC
TRBV19	TRBD2	TRBJ2-7	NA	CATQRGGAGDEQYF	TGTGCCACACAAAGGGGAGGGGCGGGAGACGAGCAGTACTTC
TRBV27	NA	TRBJ2-1	many	CASSLSPMNEQFF	TGTGCCAGCAGTTTATCCCCTATGAATGAGCAGTTCTTC
TRBV6-2/TRBV6-3	TRBD2	TRBJ2-1	NA	CASSSYGTSGTNEQFF	TGTGCCAGCAGTTCTTACGGGACTAGCGGGACCAATGAGCAGTTCTTC
TRBV7-9	TRBD2	TRBJ2-3	many	CASRSASGRGTDTQYF	TGTGCCAGCAGATCGGCCAGCGGGAGGGGCACAGATACGCAGTATTTT
TRBV28	TRBD2	TRBJ2-1	many	CASSLYRSGSVYNEQFF	TGTGCCAGCAGTTTATACCGTAGCGGGAGTGTCTACAATGAGCAGTTCTTC
TRBV12-3/TRBV12-4	NA	TRBJ2-2	few	CASRTTAGGELFF	TGTGCCAGCAGAACGACGGCGGGCGGGGAGCTGTTTTTT
TRBV13	NA	TRBJ2-1	many	CASSLGRSSTHEQFF	TGTGCCAGCAGCTTAGGCCGAAGTAGCACGCATGAGCAGTTCTTC
TRBV15	NA	TRBJ1-6	NA	CATSSLPSPLHF	TGTGCCACCAGCTCTCTTCCTTCACCCCTCCACTTT
TRBV30	TRBD1	TRBJ2-7	NA	CAWGETGGNEQYF	TGTGCCTGGGGGGAGACAGGGGGCAACGAGCAGTACTTC
TRBV12-3/TRBV12-4	TRBD2	TRBJ2-1	many	CASSHSGRLRNEQFF	TGTGCCAGCAGTCATAGCGGGAGGTTGCGGAATGAGCAGTTCTTC
TRBV20-1	TRBD1	TRBJ1-2	few	CSARETAGGGYTF	TGCAGTGCTAGAGAAACGGCAGGGGGCGGCTACACCTTC
TRBV14	NA	TRBJ2-5	NA	CASSQDRRTQYF	TGTGCCAGCAGCCAAGATAGAAGGACCCAGTACTTC
TRBV30	TRBD1	TRBJ2-5	NA	CAWSRDSLGETQYF	TGTGCCTGGTCCCGGGACAGCCTGGGAGAGACCCAGTACTTC
TRBV15	NA	TRBJ2-5	few	CATSSHTRSTSRETQYF	TGTGCCACCTCTTCCCATACCCGATCGACTAGTCGCGAGACCCAGTACTTC
TRBV28	NA	TRBJ2-7	many	CASRTVGLTYEQYF	TGTGCCAGCAGGACGGTAGGCTTAACCTACGAGCAGTACTTC
TRBV19	NA	TRBJ2-7	few	CASSHAGGDYEQYF	TGTGCCAGTAGTCACGCAGGAGGTGACTACGAGCAGTACTTC
TRBV6-6	NA	TRBJ1-2	NA	CASSYSPQVYPLYGYTF	TGTGCCAGCAGTTACTCGCCACAGGTTTATCCTCTCTATGGCTACACCTTC
TRBV7-3	TRBD2	TRBJ2-1	many	CASSFNSGGTYNEQFF	TGTGCCAGCAGCTTTAATAGCGGGGGCACTTACAATGAGCAGTTCTTC
TRBV9	NA	TRBJ2-7	NA	CASSVGDFNYEQYF	TGTGCCAGCAGCGTAGGGGACTTCAACTACGAGCAGTACTTC
TRBV4-1	NA	TRBJ2-7	NA	CASSHRRGEMNEQYF	TGCGCCAGCAGCCATCGAAGAGGGGAAATGAACGAGCAGTACTTC
TRBV30	TRBD2	TRBJ2-3	NA	CAWTGTSGRDTQYF	TGTGCCTGGACCGGGACTAGCGGCCGAGATACGCAGTATTTT
TRBV7-9	NA	TRBJ2-1	many	CASSSDVGNEQFF	TGTGCCAGCTCTAGCGATGTAGGCAATGAGCAGTTCTTC
TRBV3-1	NA	TRBJ1-4	many	CASSQGREEKLFF	TGTGCCAGCAGCCAAGGCCGGGAGGAAAAACTGTTTTTT
TRBV9	NA	TRBJ1-2	NA	CASSAGGAGGYTF	TGTGCCAGCAGCGCGGGAGGGGCTGGTGGCTACACCTTC
TRBV3-1	NA	TRBJ1-1	NA	CASSHQPWANTEAFF	TGTGCCAGCAGCCACCAACCTTGGGCGAACACTGAAGCTTTCTTT
TRBV27	TRBD1	TRBJ2-7	many	CASSPWDRVRGEQYF	TGTGCCAGCAGTCCCTGGGACAGGGTACGAGGCGAGCAGTACTTC
TRBV4-2	NA	TRBJ2-5	few	CASSHSSETQYF	TGTGCCAGCAGCCACTCTAGTGAGACCCAGTACTTC
TRBV9	NA	TRBJ2-7	few	CASSVEGADYEQYF	TGTGCCAGCAGCGTAGAAGGGGCAGACTACGAGCAGTACTTC
TRBV19	TRBD1	TRBJ1-1	few	CASSIGSGQGMNTEAFF	TGTGCCAGTAGTATAGGTTCGGGACAGGGTATGAACACTGAAGCTTTCTTT
TRBV20-1	TRBD2	TRBJ2-7	many	CSARAQAGRGYEQYF	TGCAGTGCTAGAGCCCAAGCGGGAAGGGGCTACGAGCAGTACTTC
TRBV6-7	TRBD1	TRBJ2-5	NA	CASRRASRDRNKETQYF	TGTGCCAGCAGACGAGCGAGCCGGGACAGGAACAAAGAGACCCAGTACTTC
TRBV5-4	TRBD2	TRBJ2-3	NA	CASSLAGGLGDTQYF	TGTGCCAGCAGCTTGGCGGGAGGCCTCGGGGATACGCAGTATTTT
TRBV15	TRBD2	TRBJ2-3	few	CATSRLAGEGSGRDTQYF	TGTGCCACCAGCAGACTAGCGGGGGAAGGGTCTGGTAGAGATACGCAGTATTTT
TRBV11-3	TRBD2	TRBJ2-1	many	CASSLPGTSGEQFF	TGTGCCAGCAGCTTACCCGGGACTAGCGGTGAGCAGTTCTTC
TRBV6-1	NA	TRBJ1-2	few	CASSEGQRINYGYTF	TGTGCCAGCAGTGAAGGACAGCGGATTAACTATGGCTACACCTTC
TRBV10-3	NA	TRBJ1-1	many	CAISDMGPGNTEAFF	TGTGCCATCAGTGACATGGGCCCGGGAAACACTGAAGCTTTCTTT
TRBV6-1	TRBD1	TRBJ1-2	many	CASSSPGGDYGYTF	TGTGCCAGCAGTTCTCCAGGGGGCGACTATGGCTACACCTTC
TRBV2	NA	TRBJ1-1	many	CASSVVPTPGAFF	TGTGCCAGCAGTGTAGTCCCCACCCCAGGAGCTTTCTTT
TRBV19	TRBD1	TRBJ2-7	NA	CASSSHRGIYEQYF	TGTGCCAGTAGTTCGCACAGGGGAATATACGAGCAGTACTTC
TRBV10-3	NA	TRBJ2-7	many	CAISESMRSYEQYF	TGTGCCATCAGTGAGTCGATGCGGAGTTACGAGCAGTACTTC
TRBV7-6	TRBD2	TRBJ2-2	many	CASSRVAGDTTGELFF	TGTGCCAGCAGCCGCGTCGCGGGAGATACCACCGGGGAGCTGTTTTTT
TRBV28	TRBD1	TRBJ1-4	few	CASSLQGAEKLFF	TGTGCCAGCAGTTTACAGGGGGCCGAAAAACTGTTTTTT
TRBV6-1	NA	TRBJ1-3	NA	CASSRGAISGNTIYF	TGTGCCAGCAGTAGAGGGGCAATCTCTGGAAACACCATATATTTT
TRBV2	TRBD2	TRBJ2-1	many	CASSVGGTTSGRNEQFF	TGTGCCAGCAGTGTTGGGGGGACCACTAGCGGGAGGAATGAGCAGTTCTTC
TRBV6-1	NA	TRBJ2-3	many	CASSTVGDTQYF	TGTGCCAGCAGTACGGTCGGAGATACGCAGTATTTT
TRBV28	NA	TRBJ2-7	many	CASSLRVLVQGKVTKPYEQYF	TGTGCCAGCAGTTTAAGGGTATTGGTACAGGGAAAGGTAACGAAACCCTACGAGCAGTACTTC
TRBV11-3	TRBD1	TRBJ2-2	NA	CASSIQGAAGELFF	TGTGCCAGTAGTATACAGGGGGCCGCCGGGGAGCTGTTTTTT
TRBV7-8	NA	TRBJ2-3	many	CASTPRRLSTDTQYF	TGTGCCAGCACCCCCCGGCGCCTTAGCACAGATACGCAGTATTTT